The present T cell receptor (beta chain) was sequenced within a study of cytomegalovirus exposure and HLA in healthy donors. As regards this clone: Its specificity is unknown.

PCR used 60 Vbeta primers and 13 Jbeta primers. The table came from immunoSEQ multiplex PCR; TCRdb's copy has only in-frame clones and leaves some out. Among more than 150,000 clones listed, approximately 84% were seen once. Overall study findings and caveats: In a later analysis, DRB1 alleles had the most associated TCRs; HLA-C alleles the fewest. The study put roughly 160 TCR beta chains on its list as cytomegalovirus-associated. Later work found most CMV-associated TCR beta chains apparently HLA-restricted.

The CDR3 runs 14 residues. V lost 3 bases to trimming and J lost 0 bases, with 8 bases between them. Germline CDR1 SGHTA, CDR2 FQGNSA. The clonotype originates from a woman between 40 and 55 years old in good health and CMV-seropositive. Material: PBMCs. This chain joins TRBV7-2 and TRBJ1-2; D uncertain. The CDR3 nucleotides are TGTGCCAGCAGCTTGGTACTCACTAACTATGGCTACACCTTC. Its translation is CASSLVLTNYGYTF.